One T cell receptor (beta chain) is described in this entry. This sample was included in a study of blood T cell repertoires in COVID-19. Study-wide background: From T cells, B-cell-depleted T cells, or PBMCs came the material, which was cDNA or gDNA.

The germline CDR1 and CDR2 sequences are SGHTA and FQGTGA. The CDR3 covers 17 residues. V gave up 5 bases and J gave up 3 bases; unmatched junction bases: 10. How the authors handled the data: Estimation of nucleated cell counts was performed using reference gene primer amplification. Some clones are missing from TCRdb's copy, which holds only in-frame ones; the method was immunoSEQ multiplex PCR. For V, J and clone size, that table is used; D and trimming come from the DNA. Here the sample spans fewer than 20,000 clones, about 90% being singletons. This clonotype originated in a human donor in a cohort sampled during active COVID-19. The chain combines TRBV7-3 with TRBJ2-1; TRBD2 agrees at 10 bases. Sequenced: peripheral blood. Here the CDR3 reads CASSPGGASGGYNEQFF. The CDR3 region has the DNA TGTGCCAGCAGCCCAGGTGGGGCTAGCGGGGGCTACAATGAGCAGTTCTTC.